This TCR beta chain is from a study of blood T cell repertoires in COVID-19. Looking at the study overall: The United States, Italy and Spain supplied acute and convalescent COVID-19 samples. The analysed material was cDNA or gDNA that came from T cells, B-cell-depleted T cells, or PBMCs.

This CDR3 spans 14 amino acids. Germline CDR1 SEHNR, CDR2 FQNEAQ (reference sequence). The ends were cut back, 1 base at V and 11 bases at J, with 16 bases in the middle. In the authors' methods: How many nucleated cells were present was estimated from reference gene primer amplification. The repertoire was sequenced with immunoSEQ multiplex PCR; TCRdb's copy has only in-frame clones and lacks some. That table gives V, J and clone size, and the DNA gave D and trimming. The sample includes 160,000 or so clones, about 88% of them seen just once. This clonotype was obtained from a man aged 35-49 years with acute or convalescent COVID-19. J is TRBJ2-3 and V is TRBV7-9; a possible D gene is TRBD2 (5 bases). The sample comprised peripheral blood. CDR3 in amino acids: CASSLVTGSVVQYF. The CDR3 DNA follows: TGTGCCAGCAGCTTAGTTACGGGGTCCGTTGTGCAGTATTTT.